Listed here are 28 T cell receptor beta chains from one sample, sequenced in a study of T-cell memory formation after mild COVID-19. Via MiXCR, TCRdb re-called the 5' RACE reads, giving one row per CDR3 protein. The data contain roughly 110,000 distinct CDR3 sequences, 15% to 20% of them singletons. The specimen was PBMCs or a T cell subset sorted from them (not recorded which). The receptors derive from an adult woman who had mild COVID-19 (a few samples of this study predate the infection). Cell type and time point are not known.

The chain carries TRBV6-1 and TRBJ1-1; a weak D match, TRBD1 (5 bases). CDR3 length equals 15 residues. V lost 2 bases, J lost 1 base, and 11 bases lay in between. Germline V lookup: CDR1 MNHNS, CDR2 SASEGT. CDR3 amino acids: CASSERNGGNTEAFF. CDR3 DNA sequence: TGTGCCAGCAGTGAACGAAATGGGGGGAACACTGAAGCTTTCTTT.

CDR3 in amino acids: CSARPLGEPHNEQFF. Written as DNA, the CDR3 is TGCAGTGCTAGGCCTCTAGGCGAGCCCCACAATGAGCAGTTCTTC. The rearrangement uses TRBV20-1 and TRBJ2-1; D uncertain. The CDR3 is 15 amino acids. The V end lost 3 bases, the J end lost 5 bases, and 17 bases lay between the germline ends. Germline V gives CDR1 DFQATT, CDR2 SNEGSKA (reference sequence).

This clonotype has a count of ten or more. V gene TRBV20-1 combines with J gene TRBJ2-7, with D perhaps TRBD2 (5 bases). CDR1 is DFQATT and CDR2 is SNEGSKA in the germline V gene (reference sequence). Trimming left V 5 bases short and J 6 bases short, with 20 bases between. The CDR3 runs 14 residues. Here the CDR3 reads CSAAQPRARIEQYF. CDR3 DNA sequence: TGCAGTGCTGCCCAGCCGAGGGCTCGGATCGAGCAGTACTTC.

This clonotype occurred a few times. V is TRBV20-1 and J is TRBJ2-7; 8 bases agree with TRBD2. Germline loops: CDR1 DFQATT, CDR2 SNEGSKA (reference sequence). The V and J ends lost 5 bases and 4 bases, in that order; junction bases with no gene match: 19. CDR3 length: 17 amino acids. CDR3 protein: CSALMSGGHLYLYEQYF. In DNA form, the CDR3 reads TGCAGTGCTCTCATGAGCGGGGGCCATCTTTACCTATACGAGCAGTACTTC.

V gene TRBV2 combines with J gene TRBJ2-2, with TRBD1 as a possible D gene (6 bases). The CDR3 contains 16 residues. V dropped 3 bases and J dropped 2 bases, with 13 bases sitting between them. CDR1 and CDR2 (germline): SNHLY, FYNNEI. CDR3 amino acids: CASSDPDSVNTGELFF. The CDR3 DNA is TGTGCCAGCAGTGACCCGGACAGTGTAAACACCGGGGAGCTGTTTTTT.

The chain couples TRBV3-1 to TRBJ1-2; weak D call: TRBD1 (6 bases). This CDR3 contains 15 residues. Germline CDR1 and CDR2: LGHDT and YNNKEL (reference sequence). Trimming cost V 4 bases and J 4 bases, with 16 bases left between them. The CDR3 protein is CASSPGGALLYGYTF. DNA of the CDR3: TGTGCCAGCAGCCCCGGGGGGGCGCTTCTCTATGGCTACACCTTC.

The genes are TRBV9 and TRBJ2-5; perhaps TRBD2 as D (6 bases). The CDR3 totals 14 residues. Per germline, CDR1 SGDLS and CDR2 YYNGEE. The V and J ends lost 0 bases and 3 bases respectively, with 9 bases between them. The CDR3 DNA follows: TGTGCCAGCAGCGTAGCGGGGGTTGAAGAGACCCAGTACTTC. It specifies CASSVAGVEETQYF.

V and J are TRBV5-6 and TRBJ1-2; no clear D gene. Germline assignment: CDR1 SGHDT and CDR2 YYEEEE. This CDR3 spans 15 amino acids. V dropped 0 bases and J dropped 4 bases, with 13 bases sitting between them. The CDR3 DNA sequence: TGTGCCAGCAGCTTGGGCCAGTGGACGACCTATGGCTACACCTTC. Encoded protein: CASSLGQWTTYGYTF.

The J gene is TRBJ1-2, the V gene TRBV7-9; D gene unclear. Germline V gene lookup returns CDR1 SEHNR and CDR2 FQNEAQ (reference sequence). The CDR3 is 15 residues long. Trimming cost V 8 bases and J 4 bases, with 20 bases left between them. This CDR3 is CASGPSPSIFYGYTF. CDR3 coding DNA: TGTGCCAGCGGGCCCTCCCCGTCGATATTCTATGGCTACACCTTC.

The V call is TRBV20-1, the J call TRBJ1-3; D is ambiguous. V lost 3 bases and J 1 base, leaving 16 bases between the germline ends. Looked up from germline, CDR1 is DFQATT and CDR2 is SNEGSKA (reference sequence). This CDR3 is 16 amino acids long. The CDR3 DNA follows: TGCAGTGCTAGCCCCTACCTTGGGGAATCTGGAAACACCATATATTTT. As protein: CSASPYLGESGNTIYF.

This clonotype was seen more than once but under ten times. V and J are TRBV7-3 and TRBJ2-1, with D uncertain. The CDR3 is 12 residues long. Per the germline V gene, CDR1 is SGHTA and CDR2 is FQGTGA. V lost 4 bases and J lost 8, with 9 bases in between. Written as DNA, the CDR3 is TGTGCCAGCAGCTCAGTTGGGGATGAGCAGTTCTTC. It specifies CASSSVGDEQFF.

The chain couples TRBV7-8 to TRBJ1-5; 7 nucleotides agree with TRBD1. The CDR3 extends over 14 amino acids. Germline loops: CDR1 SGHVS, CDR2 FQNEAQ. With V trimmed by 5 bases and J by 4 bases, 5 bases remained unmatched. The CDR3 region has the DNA TGTGCCAGCAGCGGGCGGACAGGTAATCAGCCCCAGCATTTT. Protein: CASSGRTGNQPQHF.

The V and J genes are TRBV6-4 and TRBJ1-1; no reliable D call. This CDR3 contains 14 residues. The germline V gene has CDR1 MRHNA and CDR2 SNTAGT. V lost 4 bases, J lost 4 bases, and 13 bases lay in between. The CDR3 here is CASSVTTWGTEAFF. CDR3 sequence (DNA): TGTGCCAGCAGTGTCACGACCTGGGGCACTGAAGCTTTCTTT.

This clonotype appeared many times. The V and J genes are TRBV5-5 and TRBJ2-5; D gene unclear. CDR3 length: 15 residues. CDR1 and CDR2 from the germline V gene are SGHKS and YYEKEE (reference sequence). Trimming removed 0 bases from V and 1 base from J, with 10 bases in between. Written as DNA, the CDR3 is TGTGCCAGCAGCTTGGCTGGGTGGACCCAAGAGACCCAGTACTTC. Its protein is CASSLAGWTQETQYF.

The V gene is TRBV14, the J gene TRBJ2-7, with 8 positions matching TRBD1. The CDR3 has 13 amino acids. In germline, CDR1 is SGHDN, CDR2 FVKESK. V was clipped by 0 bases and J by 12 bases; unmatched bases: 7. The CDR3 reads CASSQEWTGPPYF. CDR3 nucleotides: TGTGCCAGCAGCCAAGAATGGACAGGGCCCCCGTACTTC.

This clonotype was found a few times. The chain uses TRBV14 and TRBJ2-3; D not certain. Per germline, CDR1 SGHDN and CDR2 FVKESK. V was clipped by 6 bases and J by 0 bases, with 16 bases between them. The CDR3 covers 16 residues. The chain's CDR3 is CASSLGTWYSTDTQYF. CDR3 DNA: TGTGCCAGCAGTCTGGGAACCTGGTATAGCACAGATACGCAGTATTTT. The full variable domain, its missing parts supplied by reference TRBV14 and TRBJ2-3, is EAGVTQFPSHSVIEKGQTVTLRCDPISGHDNLYWYRRVMGKEIKFLLHFVKESKQDESGMPNNRFLAERTGGTYSTLKVQPAELEDSGVYFCASSLGTWYSTDTQYFGPGTRLTVL.

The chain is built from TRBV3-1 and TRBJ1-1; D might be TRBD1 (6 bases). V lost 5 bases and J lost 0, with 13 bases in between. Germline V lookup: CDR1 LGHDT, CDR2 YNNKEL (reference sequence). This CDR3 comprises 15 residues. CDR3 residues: CASSENRAMNTEAFF. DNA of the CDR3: TGTGCCAGCAGCGAAAACAGGGCCATGAACACTGAAGCTTTCTTT.

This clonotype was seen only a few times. CDR3 coding DNA: TGTGCCAGCAGTTTAGGGCGGGAGAGCTCCTACAATGAGCAGTTCTTC. Residues: CASSLGRESSYNEQFF. The chain couples TRBV27 to TRBJ2-1; the match to TRBD2 covers 7 bases. J was trimmed by 0 bases and V by 2 bases; bases with no gene match: 4. CDR1 and CDR2 (germline): MNHEY, SMNVEV (reference sequence). The length of the CDR3 is 16 residues.

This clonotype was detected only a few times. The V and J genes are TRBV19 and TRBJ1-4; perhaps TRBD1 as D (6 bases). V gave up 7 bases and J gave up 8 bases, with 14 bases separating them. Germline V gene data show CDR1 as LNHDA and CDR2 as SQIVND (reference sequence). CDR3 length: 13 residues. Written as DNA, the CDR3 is TGTGCCAGTACGGACAGAGCTTACGAAAAACTGTTTTTT. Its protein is CASTDRAYEKLFF.

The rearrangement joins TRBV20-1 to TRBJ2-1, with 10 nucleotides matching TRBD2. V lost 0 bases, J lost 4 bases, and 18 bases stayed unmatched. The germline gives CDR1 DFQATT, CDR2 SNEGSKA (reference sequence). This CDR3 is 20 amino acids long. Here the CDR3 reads CSAREPFLTSGVEGYNEQFF. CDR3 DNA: TGCAGTGCTAGAGAGCCGTTCCTAACTAGCGGGGTCGAGGGTTACAATGAGCAGTTCTTC.

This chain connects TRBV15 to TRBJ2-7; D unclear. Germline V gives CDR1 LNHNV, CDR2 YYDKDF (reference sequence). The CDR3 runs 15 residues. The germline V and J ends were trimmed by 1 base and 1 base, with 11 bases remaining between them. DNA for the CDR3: TGTGCCACCAGCAGAGGTTTTGGCAGTTCCTACGAGCAGTACTTC. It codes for CATSRGFGSSYEQYF.

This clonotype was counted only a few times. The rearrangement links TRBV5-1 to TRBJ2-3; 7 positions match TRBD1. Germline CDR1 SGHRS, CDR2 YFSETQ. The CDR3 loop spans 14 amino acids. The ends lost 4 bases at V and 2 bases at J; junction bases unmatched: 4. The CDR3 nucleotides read TGCGCCAGCAGCACAGGGGATACCACAGATACGCAGTATTTT. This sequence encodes CASSTGDTTDTQYF.

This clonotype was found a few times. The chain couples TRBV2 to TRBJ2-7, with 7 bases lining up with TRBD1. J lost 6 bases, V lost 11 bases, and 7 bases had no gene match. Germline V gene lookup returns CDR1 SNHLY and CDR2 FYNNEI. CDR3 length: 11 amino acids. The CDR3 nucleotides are TGTGCCGGAGGACAGGCGACCGAGCAGTACTTC. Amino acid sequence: CAGGQATEQYF.

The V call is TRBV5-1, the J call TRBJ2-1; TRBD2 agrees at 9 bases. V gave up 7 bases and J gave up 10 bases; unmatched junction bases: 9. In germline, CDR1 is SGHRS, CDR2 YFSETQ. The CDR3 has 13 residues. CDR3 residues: CASRGSGRREQFF. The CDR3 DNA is TGCGCCAGCCGGGGGAGCGGGAGGCGAGAGCAGTTCTTC. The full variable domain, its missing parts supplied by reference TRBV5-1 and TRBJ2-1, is KAGVTQTPRYLIKTRGQQVTLSCSPISGHRSVSWYQQTPGQGLQFLFEYFSETQRNKGNFPGRFSGRQFSNSRSEMNVSTLELGDSALYLCASRGSGRREQFFGPGTRLTVL.

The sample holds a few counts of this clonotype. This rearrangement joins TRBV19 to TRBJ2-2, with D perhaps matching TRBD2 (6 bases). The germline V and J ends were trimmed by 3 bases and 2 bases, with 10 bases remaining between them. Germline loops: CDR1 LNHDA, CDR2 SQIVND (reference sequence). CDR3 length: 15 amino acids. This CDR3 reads CASSIGTLNTGELFF. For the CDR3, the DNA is TGTGCCAGTAGTATCGGGACTCTAAACACCGGGGAGCTGTTTTTT. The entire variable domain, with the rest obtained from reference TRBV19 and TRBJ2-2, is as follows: DGGITQSPKYLFRKEGQNVTLSCEQNLNHDAMYWYRQDPGQGLRLIYYSQIVNDFQKGDIAEGYSVSREKKESFPLTVTSAQKNPTAFYLCASSIGTLNTGELFFGEGSRLTVL.

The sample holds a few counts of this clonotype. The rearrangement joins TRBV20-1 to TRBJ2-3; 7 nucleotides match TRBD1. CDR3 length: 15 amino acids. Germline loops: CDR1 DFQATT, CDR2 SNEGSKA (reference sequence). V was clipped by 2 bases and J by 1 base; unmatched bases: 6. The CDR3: CSARFLQGGTDTQYF. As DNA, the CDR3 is TGCAGTGCTAGATTCTTGCAGGGGGGCACAGATACGCAGTATTTT.

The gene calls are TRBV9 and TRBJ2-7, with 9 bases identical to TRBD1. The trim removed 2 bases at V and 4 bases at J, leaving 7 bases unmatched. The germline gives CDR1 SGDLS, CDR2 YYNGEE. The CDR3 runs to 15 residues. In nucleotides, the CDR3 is TGTGCCAGCAGCGTGGGGGGACAGGGCACGTACGAGCAGTACTTC. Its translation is CASSVGGQGTYEQYF.

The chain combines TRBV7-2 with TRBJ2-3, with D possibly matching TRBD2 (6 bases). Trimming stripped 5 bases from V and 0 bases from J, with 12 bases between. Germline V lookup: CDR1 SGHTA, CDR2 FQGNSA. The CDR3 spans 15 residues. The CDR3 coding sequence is TGTGCCAGCAGCCAAGCGGGTTCTAGCACAGATACGCAGTATTTT. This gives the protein CASSQAGSSTDTQYF.